The 8 T cell receptor beta chains below were found in one sample sequenced in a study of T-cell memory formation after mild COVID-19. TCRdb reprocessed the 5' RACE reads via MiXCR and lists one record per CDR3 protein. Counted here are approximately 150,000 distinct CDR3 sequences, 13% to 15% occurring once; the ten biggest clones make up roughly an eighth. The sample taken for sequencing was PBMCs or a T cell subset sorted from them (not recorded which). These receptors all come from an adult woman who had mild COVID-19 (a few samples of this study predate the infection). Cell type and time point are not known.

A few counts support this clonotype. V is TRBV12-3 or TRBV12-4 and J is TRBJ2-1; 12 positions agree with TRBD2. Germline trimming cut 7 bases from V and 6 bases from J; bases unmatched to any gene: 10. The CDR3 extends over 16 amino acids. CDR3 DNA sequence: TGTGCCAGCATTTCCCTGGGGACTAGCGGGTTCAATGAGCAGTTCTTC. Translated: CASISLGTSGFNEQFF.

This clonotype turned up a few times. This rearrangement joins TRBV21-1 to TRBJ2-7; TRBD1 was called by the table and not checked on the DNA. TRBV21-1 is noted as a pseudogene. The CDR3 extends over 16 amino acids. CDR3 residues: CASSKGEDRLFYEQYF. The CDR3 DNA follows: TGTGCCAGCAGCAAAGGGGAGGACAGGTTATTCTACGAGCAGTACTTC.

The rearrangement uses TRBV7-9 and TRBJ1-2, with a weak D call TRBD1 (6 bases). Germline loops: CDR1 SEHNR, CDR2 FQNEAQ (reference sequence). This CDR3 contains 15 residues. Trimming took 0 bases from V and 6 from J, leaving 14 bases between them. CDR3 in amino acids: CASSLAGQWLDGYTF. In DNA form, the CDR3 reads TGTGCCAGCAGCTTAGCCGGACAGTGGTTGGATGGCTACACCTTC.

This clonotype was seen only a few times. The chain combines TRBV6-5 with TRBJ1-2, with D maybe TRBD1 (5 bases). The CDR3 is made up of 13 amino acids. Per germline, CDR1 MNHEY and CDR2 SVGAGI. V was cut by 2 bases and J by 7 bases, with 11 bases left in between. CDR3 bases: TGTGCCAGCAGTTACGGGACCATGGGTGGCTACACCTTC. Its translation is CASSYGTMGGYTF.

This chain uses TRBV11-3 with TRBJ2-3, with 8 bases lining up with TRBD1. CDR1 and CDR2 (germline): SGHNT, YENEEA. The CDR3 runs 16 residues. The trim removed 4 bases at V and 4 bases at J, leaving 10 bases unmatched. CDR3 in amino acids: CASSSSRGLFADTQYF. CDR3 bases: TGTGCCAGCAGCTCATCCAGGGGGCTGTTCGCAGATACGCAGTATTTT.

The V gene is TRBV27, the J gene TRBJ2-3; D ambiguous. CDR1 is MNHEY and CDR2 is SMNVEV in the germline V gene (reference sequence). The CDR3 loop spans 15 amino acids. V shed 1 base and J shed 2 bases, with 10 bases lying between them. CDR3 bases: TGTGCCAGCAGTTTATACGGCCCCATCACAGATACGCAGTATTTT. This codes for CASSLYGPITDTQYF.

This clonotype was detected a few times. The chain uses TRBV7-9 and TRBJ2-1; TRBD1 matches 10 bases. Per germline, CDR1 SEHNR and CDR2 FQNEAQ (reference sequence). V was pared by 3 bases and J by 5 bases, with 1 base of the junction left unmatched. This CDR3 has 14 residues. CDR3 protein: CASSFGTGDNEQFF. In DNA, the CDR3 is TGTGCCAGCAGCTTCGGGACAGGGGACAATGAGCAGTTCTTC.

This clonotype showed up just a few times. The V call is TRBV7-3, the J call TRBJ2-2, with no clear D. Germline CDR1 reads SGHTA; CDR2 reads FQGTGA. This CDR3 has 14 amino acids. The V and J ends lost 5 bases and 1 base respectively, with 8 bases between them. The CDR3 here is CASSPKLNTGELFF. In DNA form, the CDR3 reads TGTGCCAGCAGCCCGAAGCTGAACACCGGGGAGCTGTTTTTT.